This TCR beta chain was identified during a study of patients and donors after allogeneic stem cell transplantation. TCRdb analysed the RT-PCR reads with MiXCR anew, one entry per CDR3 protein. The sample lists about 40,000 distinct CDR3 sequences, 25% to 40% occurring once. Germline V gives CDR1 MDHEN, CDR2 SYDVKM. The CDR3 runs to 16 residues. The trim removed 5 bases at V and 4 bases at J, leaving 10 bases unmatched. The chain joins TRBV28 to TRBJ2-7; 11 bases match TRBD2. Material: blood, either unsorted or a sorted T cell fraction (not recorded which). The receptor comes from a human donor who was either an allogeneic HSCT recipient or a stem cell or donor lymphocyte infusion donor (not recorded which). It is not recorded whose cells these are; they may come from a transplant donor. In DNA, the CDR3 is TGTGCCAGCAGTCCTAGCGGGGGGCGTTGGAGATACGAGCAGTACTTC. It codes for CASSPSGGRWRYEQYF.